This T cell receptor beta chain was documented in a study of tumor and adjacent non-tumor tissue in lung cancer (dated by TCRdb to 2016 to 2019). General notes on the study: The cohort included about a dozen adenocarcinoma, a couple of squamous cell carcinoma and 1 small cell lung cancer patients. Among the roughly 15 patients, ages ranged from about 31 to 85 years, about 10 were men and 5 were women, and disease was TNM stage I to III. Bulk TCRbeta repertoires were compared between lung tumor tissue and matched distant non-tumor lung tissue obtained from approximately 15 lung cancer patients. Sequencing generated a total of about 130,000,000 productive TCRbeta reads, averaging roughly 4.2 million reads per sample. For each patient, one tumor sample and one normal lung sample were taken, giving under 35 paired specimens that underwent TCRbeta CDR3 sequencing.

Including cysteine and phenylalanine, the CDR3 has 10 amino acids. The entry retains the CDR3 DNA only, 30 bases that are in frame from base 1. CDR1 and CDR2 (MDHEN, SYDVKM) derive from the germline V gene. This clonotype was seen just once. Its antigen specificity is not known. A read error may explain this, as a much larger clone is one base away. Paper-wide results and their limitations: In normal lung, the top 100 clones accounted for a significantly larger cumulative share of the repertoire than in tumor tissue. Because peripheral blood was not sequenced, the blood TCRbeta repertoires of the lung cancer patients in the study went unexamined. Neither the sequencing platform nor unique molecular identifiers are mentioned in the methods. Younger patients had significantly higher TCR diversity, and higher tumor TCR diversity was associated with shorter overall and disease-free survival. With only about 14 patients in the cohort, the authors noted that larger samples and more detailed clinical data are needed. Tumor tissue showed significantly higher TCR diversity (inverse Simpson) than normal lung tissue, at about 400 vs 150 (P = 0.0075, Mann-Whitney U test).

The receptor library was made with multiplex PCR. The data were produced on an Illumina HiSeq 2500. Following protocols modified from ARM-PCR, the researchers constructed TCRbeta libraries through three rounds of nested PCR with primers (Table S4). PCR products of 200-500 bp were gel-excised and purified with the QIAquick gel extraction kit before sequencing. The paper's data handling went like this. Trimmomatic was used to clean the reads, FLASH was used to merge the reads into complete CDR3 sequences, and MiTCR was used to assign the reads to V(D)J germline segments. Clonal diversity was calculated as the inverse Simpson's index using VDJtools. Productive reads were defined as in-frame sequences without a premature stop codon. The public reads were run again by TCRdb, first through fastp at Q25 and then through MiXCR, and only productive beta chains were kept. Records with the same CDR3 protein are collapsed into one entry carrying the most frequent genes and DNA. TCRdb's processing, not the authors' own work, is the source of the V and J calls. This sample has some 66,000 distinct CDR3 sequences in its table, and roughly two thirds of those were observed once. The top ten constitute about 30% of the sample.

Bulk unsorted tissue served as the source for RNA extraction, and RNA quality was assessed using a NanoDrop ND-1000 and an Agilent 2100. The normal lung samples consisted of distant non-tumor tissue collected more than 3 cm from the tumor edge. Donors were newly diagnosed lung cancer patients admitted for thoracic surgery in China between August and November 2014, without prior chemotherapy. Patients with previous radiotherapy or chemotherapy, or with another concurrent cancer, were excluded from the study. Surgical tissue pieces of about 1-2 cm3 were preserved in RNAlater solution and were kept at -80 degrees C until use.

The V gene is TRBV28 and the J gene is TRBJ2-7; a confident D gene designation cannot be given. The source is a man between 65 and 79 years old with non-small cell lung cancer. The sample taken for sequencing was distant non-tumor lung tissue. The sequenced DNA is TGTTCCCCCTACTTCTACGAGCACTACTTC. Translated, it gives CSPYFYEHYF.